This entry describes one T cell receptor (beta chain). This entry is derived from a study of blood T cell repertoires in COVID-19. The overall study: Samples of COVID-19 (acute and convalescent) were obtained from the United States, Italy and Spain. PBMCs, B-cell-depleted T cells, or T cells were the source of the cDNA or gDNA that made up the material.

In the authors' workflow: For nucleated cells, counts were estimated from reference gene primer amplification. The data were produced by immunoSEQ multiplex PCR, yet TCRdb's version contains in-frame clones alone and is incomplete. The V and J calls and clone size are taken from that table; D and trimming were inferred from the DNA. The table includes nearly 50,000 clones, approximately 86% detected once. Germline V gene sequence: CDR1 LNHNV, CDR2 YYDKDF (reference sequence). J lost 9 bases, V lost 0 bases, and 14 bases had no gene match. The CDR3 contains 17 residues. The clonotype originates from a human donor in a cohort sampled during active COVID-19. The sequencing sample was made of peripheral blood. V usage is TRBV15 and J usage is TRBJ2-1; 7 nucleotides line up with TRBD2. CDR3 sequence (DNA): TGTGCCACCAGCAGAGATTATCTCCGGGGGGTTGGGTCTGAGCAGTTCTTC. This sequence encodes CATSRDYLRGVGSEQFF.